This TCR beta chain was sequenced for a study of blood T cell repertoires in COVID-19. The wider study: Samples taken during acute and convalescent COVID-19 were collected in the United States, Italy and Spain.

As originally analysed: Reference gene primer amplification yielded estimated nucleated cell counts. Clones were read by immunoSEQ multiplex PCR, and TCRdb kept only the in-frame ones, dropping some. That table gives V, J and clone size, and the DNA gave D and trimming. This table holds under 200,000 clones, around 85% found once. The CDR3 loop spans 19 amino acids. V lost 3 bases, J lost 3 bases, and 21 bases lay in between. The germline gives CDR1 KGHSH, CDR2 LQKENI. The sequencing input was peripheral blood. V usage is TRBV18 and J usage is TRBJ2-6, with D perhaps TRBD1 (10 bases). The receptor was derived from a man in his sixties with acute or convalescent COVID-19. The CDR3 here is CASSPLAGQGSFGANVLTF. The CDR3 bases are TGTGCCAGCTCACCTCTAGCGGGACAGGGGTCGTTTGGGGCCAACGTCCTGACTTTC.